This TCR beta chain was sequenced in a study of blood T cell repertoires in COVID-19. About the research overall: Nucleic acid was either cDNA or gDNA, and it came from T cells, B-cell-depleted T cells, or PBMCs.

This CDR3 has 14 amino acids. The V end was cut by 3 bases, the J end by 2 bases, with 10 bases between. Germline CDR1 ENHRY, CDR2 SYGVKD. The repertoire was sequenced with immunoSEQ multiplex PCR; TCRdb's copy has only in-frame clones and lacks some. The table has roughly 250,000 clones, around nine tenths seen once; the top ten hold under 0.95%. The chain employs TRBV10-3 and TRBJ1-1; unclear D gene. Sequencing was done on a sample of peripheral blood. This TCR was recovered from a man between 25 and 39 years old with acute or convalescent COVID-19. CDR3 in DNA: TGTGCCATCAGTGAACCCAGAAATAACACTGAAGCTTTCTTT. Its translation is CAISEPRNNTEAFF.